A single sample gave rise to the 5 T cell receptor beta chains below, sequenced in a study of blood T cells in healthy people across ages. A second PCR of roughly 6 to 12 cycles used a sample-barcoded 5' primer and a J-beta primer mix. TCRdb reprocessed the 5' RACE reads via MiXCR and lists one record per CDR3 protein. The sample records some 1.7 million distinct CDR3 sequences, 28% being singletons. Sequenced material: blood. The origin of the receptors is a woman between 25 and 40 years old in good health.

This clonotype turned up a few times. The rearrangement uses TRBV18 and TRBJ2-5, with D possibly matching TRBD1 (6 bases). Germline CDR1 is KGHSH and CDR2 is LQKENI. The CDR3 contains 14 residues. Deletions cut 3 bases from V and 8 bases from J, with 16 bases between. The CDR3 DNA reads as TGTGCCAGCTCACCCTCAGGGGCCCAAGGAACCCAGTACTTC. This gives the protein CASSPSGAQGTQYF.

This clonotype was observed a handful of times. The chain links TRBV24-1 to TRBJ2-5; D call uncertain. The CDR3 is 15 residues long. Trimming stripped 5 bases from V and 3 bases from J, with 15 bases between. CDR1 is KGHDR and CDR2 is SFDVKD in the germline V gene. CDR3 residues: CATSASVQAKETQYF. The CDR3 DNA is TGTGCCACCAGTGCTTCGGTCCAGGCGAAAGAGACCCAGTACTTC.

The rearrangement uses TRBV18 and TRBJ1-2; 12 nucleotides agree with TRBD1. CDR1 and CDR2 from the germline V gene are KGHSH and LQKENI. Trimming removed 1 base from V and 8 bases from J; junction bases left unmatched: 8. The CDR3 is made up of 16 amino acids. CDR3 in amino acids: CASSPLGRDRGHGYTF. DNA of the CDR3: TGTGCCAGCTCACCACTAGGCCGGGACAGGGGGCACGGCTACACCTTC.

This chain joins TRBV5-1 and TRBJ1-1; no clear D. In germline, CDR1 is SGHRS, CDR2 YFSETQ. Deletions cut 2 bases from V and 4 bases from J, with 9 bases between. There are 13 residues in the CDR3. The CDR3 nucleotides read TGCGCCAGCAGCTTCACAGAAATCACTGAAGCTTTCTTT. The encoded protein is CASSFTEITEAFF.

The chain has TRBV20-1 and TRBJ2-1; D remains ambiguous. Per germline, CDR1 DFQATT and CDR2 SNEGSKA (reference sequence). The CDR3 length is 15 residues. V dropped 2 bases and J dropped 4 bases, with 15 bases sitting between them. CDR3 in amino acids: CSARRLSQSYNEQFF. The CDR3 bases are TGCAGTGCTAGACGATTGAGCCAGAGTTACAATGAGCAGTTCTTC.